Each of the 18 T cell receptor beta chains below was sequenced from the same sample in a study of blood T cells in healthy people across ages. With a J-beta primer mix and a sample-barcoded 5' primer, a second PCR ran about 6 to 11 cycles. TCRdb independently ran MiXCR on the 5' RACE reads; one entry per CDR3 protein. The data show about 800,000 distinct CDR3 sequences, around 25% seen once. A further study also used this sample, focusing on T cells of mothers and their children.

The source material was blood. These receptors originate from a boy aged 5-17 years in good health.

CDR3: CASSYNGGEGTEAFF. CDR3 DNA: TGTGCCAGCAGTTACAATGGAGGGGAGGGAACTGAAGCTTTCTTT. The rearrangement joins TRBV6-5 to TRBJ1-1; a possible D gene is TRBD1 (5 bases). Germline V gene lookup returns CDR1 MNHEY and CDR2 SVGAGI. The CDR3 is 15 amino acids. The ends were cut back, 2 bases at V and 5 bases at J, with 15 bases in the middle.

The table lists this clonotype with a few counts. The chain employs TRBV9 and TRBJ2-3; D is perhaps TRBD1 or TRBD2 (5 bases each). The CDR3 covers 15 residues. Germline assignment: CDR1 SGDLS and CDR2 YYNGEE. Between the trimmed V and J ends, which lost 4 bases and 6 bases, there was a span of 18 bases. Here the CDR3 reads CASSSEGDVRDTQYF. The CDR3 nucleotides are TGTGCCAGCAGCTCCGAAGGGGACGTCCGTGATACGCAGTATTTT.

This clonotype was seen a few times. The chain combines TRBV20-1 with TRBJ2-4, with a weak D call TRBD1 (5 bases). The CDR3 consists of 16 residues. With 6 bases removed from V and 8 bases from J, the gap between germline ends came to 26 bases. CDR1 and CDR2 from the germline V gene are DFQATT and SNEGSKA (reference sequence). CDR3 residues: CSAPTRGASDMDIQYF. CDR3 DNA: TGCAGTGCCCCGACAAGGGGCGCAAGTGATATGGACATTCAGTACTTC.

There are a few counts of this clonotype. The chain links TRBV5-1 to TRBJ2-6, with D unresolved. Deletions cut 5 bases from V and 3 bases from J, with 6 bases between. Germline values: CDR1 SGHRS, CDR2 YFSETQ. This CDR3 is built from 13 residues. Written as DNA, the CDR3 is TGCGCCAGCAGGGACGATGGGGCCAACGTCCTGACTTTC. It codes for CASRDDGANVLTF.

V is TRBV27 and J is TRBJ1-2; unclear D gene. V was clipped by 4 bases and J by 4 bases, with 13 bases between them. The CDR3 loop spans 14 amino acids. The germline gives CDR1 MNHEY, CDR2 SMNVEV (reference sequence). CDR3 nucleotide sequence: TGTGCCAGCAGTTATGGTTACAGAAGCTATGGCTACACCTTC. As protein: CASSYGYRSYGYTF.

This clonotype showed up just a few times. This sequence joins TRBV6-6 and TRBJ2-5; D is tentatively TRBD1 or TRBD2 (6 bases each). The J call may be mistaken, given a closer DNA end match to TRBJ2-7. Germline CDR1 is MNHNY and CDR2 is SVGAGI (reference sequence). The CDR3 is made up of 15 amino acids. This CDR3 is CASSYKRGDSYEQYF. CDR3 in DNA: TGTGCCAGCAGTTATAAGAGGGGGGACTCCTACGAGCAGTACTTC.

In DNA form, the CDR3 reads TGTGCCAGCTCCACGTATGCGGGCGGTGAACTGTTTTTT. Its translation: CASSTYAGGELFF. This rearrangement joins TRBV6-2 or TRBV6-3 to TRBJ1-4; D is ambiguous. Between the trimmed V and J ends, which lost 8 bases and 12 bases, there was a span of 19 bases. Germline V CDR1 and CDR2: MNHEY, SVGEGT. This CDR3 contains 13 residues.

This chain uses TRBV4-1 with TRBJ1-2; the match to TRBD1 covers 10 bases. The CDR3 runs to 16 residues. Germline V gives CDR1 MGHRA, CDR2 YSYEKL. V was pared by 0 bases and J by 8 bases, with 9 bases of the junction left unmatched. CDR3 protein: CASSQDLGTGASGYTF. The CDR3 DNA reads TGCGCCAGCAGCCAAGATCTTGGGACAGGGGCCTCAGGCTACACCTTC.

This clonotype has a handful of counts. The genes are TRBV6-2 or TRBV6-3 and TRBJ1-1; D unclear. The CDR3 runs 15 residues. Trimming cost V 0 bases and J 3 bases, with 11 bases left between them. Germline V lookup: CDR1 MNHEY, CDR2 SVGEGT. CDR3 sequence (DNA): TGTGCCAGCAGTTACTCTCTGGGTGGGGACACTGAAGCTTTCTTT. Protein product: CASSYSLGGDTEAFF.

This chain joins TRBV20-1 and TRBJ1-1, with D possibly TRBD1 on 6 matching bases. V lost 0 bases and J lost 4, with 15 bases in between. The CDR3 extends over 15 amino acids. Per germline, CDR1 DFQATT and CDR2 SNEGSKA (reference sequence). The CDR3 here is CSARDYRIGGTEAFF. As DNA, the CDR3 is TGCAGTGCTAGAGATTACCGCATAGGGGGCACTGAAGCTTTCTTT.

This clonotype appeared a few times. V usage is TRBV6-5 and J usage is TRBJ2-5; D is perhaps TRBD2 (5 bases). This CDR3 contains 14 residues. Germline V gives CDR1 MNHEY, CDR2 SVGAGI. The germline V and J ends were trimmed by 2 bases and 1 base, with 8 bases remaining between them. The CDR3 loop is CASSYGAAQETQYF. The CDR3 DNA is TGTGCCAGCAGTTACGGAGCGGCCCAAGAGACCCAGTACTTC.

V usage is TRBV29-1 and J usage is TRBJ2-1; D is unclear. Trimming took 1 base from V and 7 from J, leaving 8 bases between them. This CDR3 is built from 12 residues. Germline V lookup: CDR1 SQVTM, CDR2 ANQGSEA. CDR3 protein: CSVEAWGNEQFF. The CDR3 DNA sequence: TGCAGCGTTGAAGCATGGGGAAATGAGCAGTTCTTC.

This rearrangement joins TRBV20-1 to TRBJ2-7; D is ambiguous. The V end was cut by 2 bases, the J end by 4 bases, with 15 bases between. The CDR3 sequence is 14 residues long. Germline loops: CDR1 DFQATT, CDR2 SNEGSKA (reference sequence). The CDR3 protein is CSARLGGAPYEQYF. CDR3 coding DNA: TGCAGTGCTAGATTGGGCGGAGCACCATACGAGCAGTACTTC.

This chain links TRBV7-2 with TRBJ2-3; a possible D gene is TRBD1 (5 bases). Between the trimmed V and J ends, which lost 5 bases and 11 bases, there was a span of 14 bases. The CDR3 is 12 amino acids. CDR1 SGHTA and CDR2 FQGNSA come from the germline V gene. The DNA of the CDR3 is TGTGCCAGCAGCCGACAGCAGGAGTGGCAGTATTTT. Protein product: CASSRQQEWQYF.

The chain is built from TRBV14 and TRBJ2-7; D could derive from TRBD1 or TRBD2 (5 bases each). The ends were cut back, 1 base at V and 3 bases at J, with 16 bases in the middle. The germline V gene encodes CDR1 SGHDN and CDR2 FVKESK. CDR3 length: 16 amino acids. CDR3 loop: CASSQVSLGRDYEQYF. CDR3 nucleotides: TGTGCCAGCAGCCAAGTTTCTTTGGGACGGGACTACGAGCAGTACTTC.

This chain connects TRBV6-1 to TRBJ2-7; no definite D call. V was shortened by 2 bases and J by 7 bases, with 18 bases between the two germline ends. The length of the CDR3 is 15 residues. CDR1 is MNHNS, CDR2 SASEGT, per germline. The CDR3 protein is CASSERRVSTREQYF. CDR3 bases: TGTGCCAGCAGTGAACGCCGTGTTAGCACCCGTGAGCAGTACTTC.

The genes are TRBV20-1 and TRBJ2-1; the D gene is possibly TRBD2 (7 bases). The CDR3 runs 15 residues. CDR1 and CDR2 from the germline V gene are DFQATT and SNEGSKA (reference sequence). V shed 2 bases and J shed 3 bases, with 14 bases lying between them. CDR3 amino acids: CSARPGGGGYNEQFF. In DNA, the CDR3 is TGCAGTGCTAGACCCGGGGGCGGGGGCTACAATGAGCAGTTCTTC.

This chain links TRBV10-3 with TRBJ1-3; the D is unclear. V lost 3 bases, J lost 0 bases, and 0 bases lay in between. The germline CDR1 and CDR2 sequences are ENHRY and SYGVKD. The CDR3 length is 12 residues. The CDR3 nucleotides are TGTGCCATCAGTGACTCTGGAAACACCATATATTTT. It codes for CAISDSGNTIYF.